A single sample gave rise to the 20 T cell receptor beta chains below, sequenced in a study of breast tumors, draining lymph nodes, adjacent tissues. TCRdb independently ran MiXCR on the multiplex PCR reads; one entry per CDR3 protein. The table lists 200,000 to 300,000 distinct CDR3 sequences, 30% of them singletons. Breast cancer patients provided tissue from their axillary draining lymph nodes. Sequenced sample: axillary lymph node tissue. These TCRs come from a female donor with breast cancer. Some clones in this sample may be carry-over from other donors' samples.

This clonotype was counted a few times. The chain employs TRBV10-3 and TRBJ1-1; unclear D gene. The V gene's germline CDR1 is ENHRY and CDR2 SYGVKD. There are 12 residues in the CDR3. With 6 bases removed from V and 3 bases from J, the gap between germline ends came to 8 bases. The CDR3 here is CAIREIDTEAFF. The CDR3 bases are TGTGCCATCAGGGAGATCGACACTGAAGCTTTCTTT.

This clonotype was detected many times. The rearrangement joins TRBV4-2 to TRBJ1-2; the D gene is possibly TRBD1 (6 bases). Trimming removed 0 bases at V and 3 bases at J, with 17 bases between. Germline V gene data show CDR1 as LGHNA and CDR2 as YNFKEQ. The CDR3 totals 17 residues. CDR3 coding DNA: TGTGCCAGCAGCCAAGAACTCACAGGGATTTCCGACTATGGCTACACCTTC. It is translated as CASSQELTGISDYGYTF.

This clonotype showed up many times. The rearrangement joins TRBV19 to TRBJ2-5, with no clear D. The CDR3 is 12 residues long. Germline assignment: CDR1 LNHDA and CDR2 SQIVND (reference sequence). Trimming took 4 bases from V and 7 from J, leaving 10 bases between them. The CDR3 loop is CASSRTVGTQYF. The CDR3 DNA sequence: TGTGCCAGTAGTAGGACGGTCGGGACCCAGTACTTC.

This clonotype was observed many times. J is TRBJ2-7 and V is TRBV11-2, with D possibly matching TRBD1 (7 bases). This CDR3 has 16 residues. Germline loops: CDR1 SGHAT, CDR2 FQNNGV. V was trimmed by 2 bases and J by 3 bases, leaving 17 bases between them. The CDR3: CASSLLGGGQNYEQYF. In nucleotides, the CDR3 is TGTGCCAGCAGCTTACTCGGAGGGGGACAGAACTACGAGCAGTACTTC.

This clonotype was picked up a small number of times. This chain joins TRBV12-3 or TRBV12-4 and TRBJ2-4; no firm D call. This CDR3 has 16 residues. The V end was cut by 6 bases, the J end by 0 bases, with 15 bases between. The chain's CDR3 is CASSNVQRVAKNIQYF. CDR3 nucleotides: TGTGCCAGCAGCAACGTACAGCGAGTAGCCAAAAACATTCAGTACTTC.

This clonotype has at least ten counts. CDR3 sequence (DNA): TGCAGTGCTAGGACAGGGAGGGTTGAAAAACTGTTTTTT. Translation: CSARTGRVEKLFF. This rearrangement joins TRBV20-1 to TRBJ1-4, with 7 bases lining up with TRBD1. Germline CDR1 reads DFQATT; CDR2 reads SNEGSKA (reference sequence). There are 13 residues in the CDR3. J was trimmed by 7 bases and V by 3 bases; bases with no gene match: 5.

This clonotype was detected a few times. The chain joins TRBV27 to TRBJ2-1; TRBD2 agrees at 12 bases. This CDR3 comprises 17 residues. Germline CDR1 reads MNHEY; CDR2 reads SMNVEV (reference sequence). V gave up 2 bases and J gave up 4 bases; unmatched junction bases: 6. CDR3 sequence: CASSLTPLAGGYNEQFF. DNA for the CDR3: TGTGCCAGCAGTTTAACCCCTCTAGCGGGAGGGTACAATGAGCAGTTCTTC.

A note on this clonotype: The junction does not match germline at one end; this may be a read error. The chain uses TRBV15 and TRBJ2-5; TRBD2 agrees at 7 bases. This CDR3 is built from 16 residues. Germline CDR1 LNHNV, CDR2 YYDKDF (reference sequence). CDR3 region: CASSLAGGSPQETRYF. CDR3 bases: TGTGCCAGCAGCTTGGCCGGCGGGAGTCCCCAAGAGACCCGGTACTTC.

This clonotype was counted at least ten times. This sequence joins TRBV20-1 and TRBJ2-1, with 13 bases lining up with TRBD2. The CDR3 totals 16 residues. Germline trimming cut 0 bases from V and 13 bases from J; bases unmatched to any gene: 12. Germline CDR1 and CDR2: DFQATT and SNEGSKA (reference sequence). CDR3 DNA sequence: TGCAGTGCTAGAGATCCCCTGGGACTAGCGGGACTTGGACAGTTCTTC. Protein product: CSARDPLGLAGLGQFF.

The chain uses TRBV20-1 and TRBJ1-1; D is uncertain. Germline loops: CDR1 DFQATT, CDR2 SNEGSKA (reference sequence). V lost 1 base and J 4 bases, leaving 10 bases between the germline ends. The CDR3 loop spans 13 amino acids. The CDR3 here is CSARVGSGTEAFF. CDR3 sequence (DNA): TGCAGTGCTAGAGTCGGGTCGGGCACTGAAGCTTTCTTT.

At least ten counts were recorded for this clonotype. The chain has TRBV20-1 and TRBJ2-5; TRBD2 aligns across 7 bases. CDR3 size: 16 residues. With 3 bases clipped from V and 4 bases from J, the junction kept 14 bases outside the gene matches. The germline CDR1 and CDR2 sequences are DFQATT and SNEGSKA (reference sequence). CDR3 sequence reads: CSASPAGRLSGETQYF. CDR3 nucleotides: TGCAGTGCTAGTCCAGCGGGACGTTTATCTGGAGAGACCCAGTACTTC.

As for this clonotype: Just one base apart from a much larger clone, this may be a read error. CDR3 residues: CAGSERDRYTGNTIYF. DNA of the CDR3: TGTGCCGGCAGTGAAAGGGACAGATATACTGGAAACACCATATATTTT. The chain carries TRBV6-1 and TRBJ1-3; TRBD1 agrees at 7 bases. Germline values: CDR1 MNHNS, CDR2 SASEGT. There are 16 residues in the CDR3.

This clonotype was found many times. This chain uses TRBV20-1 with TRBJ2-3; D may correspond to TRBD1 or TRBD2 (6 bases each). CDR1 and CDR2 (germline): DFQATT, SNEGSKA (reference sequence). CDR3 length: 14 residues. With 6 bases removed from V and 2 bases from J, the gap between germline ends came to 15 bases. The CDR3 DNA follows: TGCAGTGCGCTGACAGGCGGGGACACAGATACGCAGTATTTT. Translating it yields CSALTGGDTDTQYF.

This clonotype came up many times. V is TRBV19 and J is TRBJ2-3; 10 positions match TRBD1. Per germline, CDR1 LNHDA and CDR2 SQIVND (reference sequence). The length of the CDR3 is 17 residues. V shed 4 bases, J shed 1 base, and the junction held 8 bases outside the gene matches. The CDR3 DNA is TGTGCCAGTAGTACGGCCCCTGGGACAGGGGGCACAGATACGCAGTATTTT. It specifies CASSTAPGTGGTDTQYF.

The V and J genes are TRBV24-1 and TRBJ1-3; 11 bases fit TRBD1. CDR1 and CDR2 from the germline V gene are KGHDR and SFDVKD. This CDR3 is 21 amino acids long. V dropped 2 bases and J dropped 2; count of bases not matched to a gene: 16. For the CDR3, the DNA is TGTGCCACCAGTGATTATTACCGGACAGGGGGCGTCGGACTACCTGGAAACACCATATATTTT. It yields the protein CATSDYYRTGGVGLPGNTIYF.

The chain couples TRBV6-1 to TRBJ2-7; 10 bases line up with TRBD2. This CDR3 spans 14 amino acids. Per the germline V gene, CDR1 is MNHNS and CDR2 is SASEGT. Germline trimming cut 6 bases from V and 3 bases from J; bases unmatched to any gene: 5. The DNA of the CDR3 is TGTGCCAGCAGCCGGACTAGCGGAGACTACGAGCAGTACTTC. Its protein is CASSRTSGDYEQYF.

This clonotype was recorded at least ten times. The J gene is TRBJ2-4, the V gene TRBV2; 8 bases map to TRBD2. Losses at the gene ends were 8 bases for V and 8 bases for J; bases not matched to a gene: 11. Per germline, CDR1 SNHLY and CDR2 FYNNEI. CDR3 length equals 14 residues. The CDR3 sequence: CASRRSGLEYIQYF. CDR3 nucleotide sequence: TGTGCCAGCCGAAGATCGGGACTAGAATACATTCAGTACTTC. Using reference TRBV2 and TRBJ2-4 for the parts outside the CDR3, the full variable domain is EPEVTQTPSHQVTQMGQEVILRCVPISNHLYFYWYRQILGQKVEFLVSFYNNEISEKSEIFDDQFSVERPDGSNFTLKIRSTKLEDSAMYFCASRRSGLEYIQYFGAGTRLSVL.

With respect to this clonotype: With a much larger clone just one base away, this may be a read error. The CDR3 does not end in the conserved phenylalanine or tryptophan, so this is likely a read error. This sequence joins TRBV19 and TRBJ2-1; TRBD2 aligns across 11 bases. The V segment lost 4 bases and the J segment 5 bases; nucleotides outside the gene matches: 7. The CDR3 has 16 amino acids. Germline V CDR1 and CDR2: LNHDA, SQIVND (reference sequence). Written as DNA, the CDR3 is TGTGCCAGTAGTAAATCTCGACTAGCGGGGAACAATGAGCAGTTCCTC. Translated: CASSKSRLAGNNEQFL.

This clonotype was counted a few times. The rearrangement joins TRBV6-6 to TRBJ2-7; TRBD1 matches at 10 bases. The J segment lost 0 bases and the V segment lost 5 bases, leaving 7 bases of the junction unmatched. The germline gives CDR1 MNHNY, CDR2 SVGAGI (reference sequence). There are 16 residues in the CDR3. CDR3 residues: CASSPTRTGGSYEQYF. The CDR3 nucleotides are TGTGCCAGCAGTCCCACCCGGACAGGGGGCTCCTACGAGCAGTACTTC.

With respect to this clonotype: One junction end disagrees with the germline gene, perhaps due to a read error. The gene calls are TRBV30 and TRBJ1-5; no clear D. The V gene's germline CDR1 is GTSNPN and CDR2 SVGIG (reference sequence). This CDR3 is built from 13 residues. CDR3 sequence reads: CTWNGDSNQPQHF. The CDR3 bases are TGTACCTGGAATGGGGATAGCAATCAGCCCCAGCATTTT. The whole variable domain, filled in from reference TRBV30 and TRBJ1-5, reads SQTIHQWPATLVQPVGSPLSLECTVEGTSNPNLYWYRQAAGRGLQLLFYSVGIGQISSEVPQNLSASRPQDRQFILSSKKLLLSDSGFYLCTWNGDSNQPQHFGDGTRLSIL.